This TCR beta chain was captured by sequencing in a study of blood T cells in healthy people across ages. A J-beta primer mix and a sample-barcoded 5' primer were used in a second PCR of roughly 7 to 12 cycles. No fewer than 2.5 million CDR3-containing paired-end reads came from each sample. TCRdb passed the 5' RACE reads through MiXCR, listing each CDR3 protein once. The sample includes 1.8 million or so distinct CDR3 sequences, about two fifths of them seen just once. In regard to this clonotype: Its antigen is not known.

Study results and limitations: Significant beta diversity loss was already apparent by age approximately 38, declining roughly linearly.

From germline, CDR1 is SGHTA and CDR2 FQGTGA. V was cut by 0 bases and J by 4 bases, with 12 bases left in between. The CDR3 length is 15 residues. The TCR sequence derives from a human donor in good health. Source material: blood. The chain has TRBV7-3 and TRBJ2-5; D perhaps matches TRBD2 (6 bases). The CDR3 nucleotides are TGTGCCAGCAGCTTAACCGGGGGACCTGGAGAGACCCAGTACTTC. It codes for CASSLTGGPGETQYF.